These 7 T cell receptor beta chains were sequenced from one sample in a study of T cell changes during pregnancy in multiple sclerosis. Clones were read by immunoSEQ multiplex PCR, and TCRdb kept only the in-frame ones, dropping some. Among about 43,000 clones listed, about nine tenths were seen once. Sequenced material: PBMCs (not recorded whether the cells were cultured). All receptors come from a female donor with multiple sclerosis, enrolled in a pregnancy study.

The chain recombines TRBV4-1 with TRBJ1-2, with D hard to call. V shed 0 bases and J shed 1 base, with 9 bases lying between them. Germline V gene lookup returns CDR1 MGHRA and CDR2 YSYEKL. The CDR3 covers 15 residues. The CDR3 protein is CASSQDYTDNYGYTF. The CDR3 DNA reads as TGCGCCAGCAGCCAAGATTATACGGATAACTATGGCTACACCTTC.

Here the CDR3 reads CASMDLGYGYTF. The CDR3 nucleotides read TGTGCCAGCATGGACCTGGGCTATGGCTACACCTTC. The chain links TRBV27 to TRBJ1-2; D is unclear. Trimming removed 7 bases at V and 4 bases at J, with 10 bases between. Germline V lookup: CDR1 MNHEY, CDR2 SMNVEV (reference sequence). The CDR3 has 12 amino acids.

This chain uses TRBV6-5 with TRBJ2-1; D is unclear. The germline V gene encodes CDR1 MNHEY and CDR2 SVGAGI. Trimming cost V 5 bases and J 3 bases, with 11 bases left between them. The CDR3 length is 14 residues. Here the CDR3 reads CASSEGNDYNEQFF. CDR3 DNA sequence: TGTGCCAGCAGTGAAGGTAACGACTACAATGAGCAGTTCTTC.

The chain has TRBV6-6 and TRBJ2-7, with 13 bases lining up with TRBD2. The CDR3 contains 16 residues. The trim removed 4 bases at V and 2 bases at J, leaving 5 bases unmatched. The germline gives CDR1 MNHNY, CDR2 SVGAGI (reference sequence). CDR3 protein: CASSSQGLAGTYEQYF. The CDR3 nucleotides are TGTGCCAGCAGTTCCCAGGGACTAGCGGGAACCTACGAGCAGTACTTC.

This chain links TRBV30 with TRBJ1-4; 8 positions agree with TRBD1. Germline V gene sequence: CDR1 GTSNPN, CDR2 SVGIG (reference sequence). The CDR3 totals 14 residues. Trimming took 5 bases from V and 8 from J; bases not matched to a gene: 10. This chain's CDR3 is CAWGQGELGEKLFF. The CDR3, as DNA: TGTGCCTGGGGACAGGGCGAGTTGGGGGAAAAACTGTTTTTT. Drawing the rest from reference TRBV30 and TRBJ1-4, the complete variable domain is SQTIHQWPATLVQPVGSPLSLECTVEGTSNPNLYWYRQAAGRGLQLLFYSVGIGQISSEVPQNLSASRPQDRQFILSSKKLLLSDSGFYLCAWGQGELGEKLFFGSGTQLSVL.

The chain employs TRBV5-6 and TRBJ2-1; TRBD1 matches 11 bases. With V trimmed by 2 bases and J by 6 bases, 4 bases remained unmatched. Germline V gives CDR1 SGHDT, CDR2 YYEEEE. CDR3 size: 15 residues. The CDR3 reads CASSFGTGGGNEQFF. The DNA for the CDR3 is TGTGCCAGCAGCTTTGGGACAGGGGGTGGCAATGAGCAGTTCTTC.

This clone was seen a single time. The CDR3 DNA is TGTGCCAGCAGCACCGGACAGGGTCTCTATGGCTACACCTTC. This translates into CASSTGQGLYGYTF. The chain recombines TRBV5-5 with TRBJ1-2, with 8 nucleotides matching TRBD1. Germline lookup yields CDR1 SGHKS and CDR2 YYEKEE (reference sequence). V was pared by 4 bases and J by 4 bases, with 6 bases of the junction left unmatched. CDR3 length equals 14 residues. Looking up the rest from reference TRBV5-5 and TRBJ1-2 gives the full variable domain: DAGVTQSPTHLIKTRGQQVTLRCSPISGHKSVSWYQQVLGQGPQFIFQYYEKEERGRGNFPDRFSARQFPNYSSELNVNALLLGDSALYLCASSTGQGLYGYTFGSGTRLTVV.